This T cell receptor (beta chain) was retrieved from a study of T cell responses to AZD1222 COVID-19 vaccine. TCRdb's table, derived via immunoSEQ multiplex PCR, lists solely in-frame clones and lacks some. The sample has 250,000 to 300,000 clones, approximately 94% seen once. The CDR3 totals 12 residues. V shed 9 bases and J shed 9 bases, with 17 bases lying between them. From germline, CDR1 is MDHEN and CDR2 SYDVKM. The source is an adult who received the AZD1222 COVID-19 vaccine. The chain is built from TRBV28 and TRBJ2-5, with D perhaps being TRBD1 or TRBD2 (5 bases each). Sequences were derived from peripheral blood, sampled 28 days after the second AZD1222 dose. For the CDR3, the DNA is TGTGCCAGAGAGGGACGGCGCAGGGCCCAGTACTTC. Amino acids: CAREGRRRAQYF.